Each of the 23 T cell receptor beta chains below was sequenced from the same sample in a study of blood T cells in healthy people across ages. Together with a sample-barcoded 5' primer, a J-beta primer mix was included in a second PCR lasting about 6 to 11 cycles. TCRdb reprocessed the 5' RACE reads via MiXCR and lists one record per CDR3 protein. The sample holds about 1.6 million distinct CDR3 sequences, around 36% seen once. What was sequenced was blood. The receptors stem from a woman in her twenties or thirties in good health.

The rearrangement links TRBV21-1 to TRBJ2-7; the table's D gene call, TRBD1, was not cross checked with the DNA. TRBV21-1 is a pseudogene segment. The CDR3 contains 14 residues. The DNA for the CDR3 is TGTGCCAGCAGCCTCAACAGGGGAGCCTACGAGCAGTACTTC. This sequence encodes CASSLNRGAYEQYF.

The chain couples TRBV9 to TRBJ1-1, with a tentative D call TRBD1 (5 bases). V lost 4 bases, J lost 5 bases, and 24 bases lay in between. From germline, CDR1 is SGDLS and CDR2 YYNGEE. This CDR3 is 17 amino acids long. CDR3 amino acids: CASSPPGVGVGPTEAFF. As DNA, the CDR3 is TGTGCCAGCAGCCCTCCAGGAGTGGGTGTGGGGCCAACTGAAGCTTTCTTT. The full variable domain, with the rest looked up from reference TRBV9 and TRBJ1-1, is DSGVTQTPKHLITATGQRVTLRCSPRSGDLSVYWYQQSLDQGLQFLIQYYNGEERAKGNILERFSAQQFPDLHSELNLSSLELGDSALYFCASSPPGVGVGPTEAFFGQGTRLTVV.

In its sample, this clonotype was seen once. The rearrangement joins TRBV13 to TRBJ2-2; D is tentatively TRBD1 or TRBD2 (5 bases each). Germline values: CDR1 PRHDT, CDR2 FYEKMQ (reference sequence). Trimming stripped 8 bases from V and 4 bases from J, with 11 bases between. The length of the CDR3 is 13 residues. Written as DNA, the CDR3 is TGTGCCAGCGGGACGGGACCCACCGGGGAGCTGTTTTTT. It codes for CASGTGPTGELFF. Using reference TRBV13 and TRBJ2-2 for the parts outside the CDR3, the full variable domain is AAGVIQSPRHLIKEKRETATLKCYPIPRHDTVYWYQQGPGQDPQFLISFYEKMQSDKGSIPDRFSAQQFSDYHSELNMSSLELGDSALYFCASGTGPTGELFFGEGSRLTVL.

V gene TRBV20-1 combines with J gene TRBJ1-2, with 7 bases fitting TRBD1. The germline gives CDR1 DFQATT, CDR2 SNEGSKA (reference sequence). The CDR3 spans 13 residues. The V gene end was trimmed by 5 bases and the J gene end by 3 bases; junction bases not matched to a gene: 6. The CDR3 sequence is CSAPRGEYYGYTF. The CDR3 DNA sequence: TGCAGTGCTCCCAGGGGGGAATACTATGGCTACACCTTC.

Remarks on this clonotype: This clone may be a read error of a much larger clone one base away. This rearrangement joins TRBV4-2 to TRBJ2-5; D uncertain. Germline V gene sequence: CDR1 LGHNA, CDR2 YNFKEQ. CDR3 size: 12 residues. Trimming pared 0 bases from V and 9 bases from J, leaving 8 bases between. CDR3 DNA: TGTGCCAGCAGCCAAGAGGCCGAGGCCCAGTACTTC. Translating it yields CASSQEAEAQYF.

This clonotype was observed a few times. The rearrangement joins TRBV5-1 to TRBJ2-1, with a possible D match to TRBD2 (5 bases). Germline V gene sequence: CDR1 SGHRS, CDR2 YFSETQ. CDR3 length equals 14 residues. The V and J ends lost 0 bases and 6 bases respectively, with 10 bases between them. CDR3 protein: CASSLEAGSNEQFF. CDR3 DNA: TGCGCCAGCAGCTTGGAGGCGGGCTCCAATGAGCAGTTCTTC.

For this clonotype: This could be a read error, since a much larger clone is one nucleotide away. The genes are TRBV20-1 and TRBJ2-1, with D possibly matching TRBD1 (5 bases). The length of the CDR3 is 11 residues. Germline lookup yields CDR1 DFQATT and CDR2 SNEGSKA (reference sequence). The CDR3 loop reads CGASQGNEQFF. The DNA of the CDR3 is TGCGGTGCTTCCCAGGGAAATGAGCAGTTCTTC.

There are a few counts of this clonotype. This chain links TRBV12-3 or TRBV12-4 with TRBJ1-2; weak D call: TRBD1 (6 bases). The CDR3 is made up of 14 amino acids. The V end was cut by 10 bases, the J end by 5 bases, with 20 bases between. The CDR3 nucleotides read TGTGCCACCATAGCGGGGGGCTGGGGTTATGGCTACACCTTC. Protein: CATIAGGWGYGYTF.

The rearrangement uses TRBV7-3 and TRBJ1-4, with TRBD1 matching over 7 bases. The CDR3 contains 15 residues. Unmatched junction bases numbered 5, after V lost 4 bases and J lost 3 bases. CDR1 and CDR2 (germline): SGHTA, FQGTGA. CDR3 nucleotide sequence: TGTGCCAGCAGCTCAGCCGGGACAGCTAATGAAAAACTGTTTTTT. This encodes CASSSAGTANEKLFF.

This chain uses TRBV7-9 with TRBJ2-1, with TRBD1 matching 10 bases. Looked up from germline, CDR1 is SEHNR and CDR2 is FQNEAQ (reference sequence). The CDR3 is made up of 14 amino acids. With 8 bases clipped from V and 8 bases from J, the junction kept 9 bases outside the gene matches. CDR3 sequence: CASARQGAVDEQFF. As DNA, the CDR3 is TGTGCCAGCGCGAGACAGGGGGCGGTCGATGAGCAGTTCTTC.

This chain connects TRBV12-3 or TRBV12-4 to TRBJ2-2, with TRBD1 matching 9 bases. This CDR3 is 21 amino acids long. V shed 3 bases, J shed 4 bases, and the junction held 21 bases outside the gene matches. This CDR3 reads CASSFRDRELGTARVTGELFF. The DNA of the CDR3 is TGTGCCAGCAGTTTCCGGGACAGGGAACTTGGGACCGCTAGAGTCACCGGGGAGCTGTTTTTT.

This clonotype came up a few times. The rearrangement joins TRBV20-1 to TRBJ2-4; 13 positions agree with TRBD2. The DNA matches TRBJ2-7 better at its end, which makes the J call doubtful. There are 16 residues in the CDR3. CDR1 and CDR2 (germline): DFQATT, SNEGSKA (reference sequence). This CDR3 reads CSALTSGRASAYEQYF. In nucleotides, the CDR3 is TGCAGTGCCCTAACTAGCGGGAGGGCGTCGGCCTACGAGCAGTACTTC.

This clonotype was seen ten or more times. The rearrangement links TRBV7-2 to TRBJ2-7; perhaps D is TRBD1 or TRBD2 (5 bases each). CDR1 and CDR2 (germline): SGHTA, FQGNSA. The CDR3 is 13 amino acids. V was clipped by 5 bases and J by 2 bases, with 10 bases between them. The CDR3 sequence: CASSRDLTYEQYF. CDR3 coding DNA: TGTGCCAGCAGCAGGGACCTTACCTACGAGCAGTACTTC.

This clonotype was seen ten or more times. The J gene is TRBJ2-2, the V gene TRBV7-3; D is unresolved. CDR3 length: 12 residues. CDR1 SGHTA and CDR2 FQGTGA come from the germline V gene. The V end lost 3 bases, the J end lost 3 bases, and 2 bases lay between the germline ends. Here the CDR3 DNA reads TGTGCCAGCAGCTTTTACACCGGGGAGCTGTTTTTT. As protein: CASSFYTGELFF.

This clonotype was seen a few times. The chain joins TRBV16 to TRBJ2-1, with D perhaps TRBD1 (6 bases). Germline lookup yields CDR1 KGHSY and CDR2 FQNENV. This CDR3 comprises 13 residues. The V end was cut by 4 bases, the J end by 7 bases, with 11 bases between. The CDR3 DNA sequence: TGTGCCAGCAGCCCTCGGACAGAAAATGAGCAGTTCTTC. Translating gives CASSPRTENEQFF.

The V gene is TRBV20-1, the J gene TRBJ1-2; the match to TRBD1 covers 11 bases. Germline V gene data show CDR1 as DFQATT and CDR2 as SNEGSKA (reference sequence). Trimming took 0 bases from V and 1 from J; bases not matched to a gene: 7. This CDR3 region has 17 residues. The CDR3 here is CSAREDRGPLFNYGYTF. CDR3 nucleotides: TGCAGTGCTAGAGAGGACAGGGGGCCTTTGTTTAACTATGGCTACACCTTC.

The chain carries TRBV20-1 and TRBJ2-7; D ambiguous. V lost 1 base and J lost 2, with 6 bases in between. CDR1 and CDR2 (germline): DFQATT, SNEGSKA (reference sequence). There are 12 residues in the CDR3. This chain's CDR3 is CSARAIPYEQYF. The CDR3 coding sequence is TGCAGTGCTAGAGCGATCCCCTACGAGCAGTACTTC.

This clonotype has a count of ten or more. The chain employs TRBV12-3 or TRBV12-4 and TRBJ1-5; no firm D call. Trimming left V 6 bases short and J 1 base short, with 4 bases between. The CDR3 contains 12 residues. CDR3 in DNA: TGTGCCAGCAGCGGGAGCAATCAGCCCCAGCATTTT. Its translation: CASSGSNQPQHF.

V gene TRBV6-2 or TRBV6-3 combines with J gene TRBJ1-5; possibly TRBD1 for D (5 bases). Per germline, CDR1 MNHEY and CDR2 SVGEGT. The CDR3 spans 15 residues. V was pared by 4 bases and J by 1 base, with 11 bases between. The CDR3 region has the DNA TGTGCCAGCAGTTCCACCCAGGGAAGCAATCAGCCCCAGCATTTT. This translates into CASSSTQGSNQPQHF.

This clonotype showed up many times. The chain uses TRBV12-3 or TRBV12-4 and TRBJ2-7; the D gene could be TRBD1 or TRBD2 (6 bases each). The CDR3 sequence is 12 residues long. V was clipped by 6 bases and J by 7 bases, with 13 bases between them. Written as DNA, the CDR3 is TGTGCCAGCAGCCCAGAGGGGGGTGAGCAGTACTTC. It encodes CASSPEGGEQYF.

The rearrangement links TRBV3-1 to TRBJ2-1; D may be TRBD1 (6 bases). Per the germline V gene, CDR1 is LGHDT and CDR2 is YNNKEL (reference sequence). V lost 4 bases and J 13 bases, leaving 20 bases between the germline ends. The CDR3 covers 14 residues. CDR3 loop: CASSRGPQGPFQFF. The CDR3 DNA sequence: TGTGCCAGCAGCCGGGGACCACAGGGTCCTTTTCAGTTCTTC.

J is TRBJ2-1 and V is TRBV28; D call uncertain. Germline V lookup: CDR1 MDHEN, CDR2 SYDVKM. This CDR3 is built from 12 residues. V was cut by 3 bases and J by 8 bases, with 8 bases left in between. This CDR3 is CASSFRKDEQFF. DNA for the CDR3: TGTGCCAGCAGTTTCAGGAAGGATGAGCAGTTCTTC.

The chain is built from TRBV11-1 and TRBJ2-5, with 9 nucleotides matching TRBD2. Germline V gene sequence: CDR1 SGHAT, CDR2 FQDESV (reference sequence). Trimming removed 3 bases from V and 4 bases from J; junction bases left unmatched: 9. The CDR3 length is 16 residues. CDR3 residues: CASSLGTSPPIETQYF. The DNA of the CDR3 is TGTGCCAGCAGCTTGGGGACTAGCCCCCCTATAGAGACCCAGTACTTC.